This TCR beta chain comes out of a study of beta chain features in type 1 diabetes. CDR1 is ENHRY, CDR2 SYGVKD, per germline. The junction had 7 bases not matched to a gene; V was cut back by 5 bases and J by 6 bases. The CDR3 contains 16 residues. Expressed TCRB transcripts were sequenced after all isolated RNA was converted to cDNA. The assay was immunoSEQ multiplex PCR, and TCRdb's table has in-frame clones only and misses some. In the table there are hundreds of thousands of clones, 30% of which are singletons. The sample comprised naive CD4+ T cells from blood. The TCR originated in a man younger than 35 in good health. The chain joins TRBV10-3 to TRBJ2-1; TRBD2 matches at 13 bases. The CDR3 loop is CAISPPRTSGSNEQFF. In DNA, the CDR3 is TGTGCCATCAGTCCCCCTAGGACTAGCGGGAGCAATGAGCAGTTCTTC.